The sequence of this T cell receptor (beta chain) was determined in a study of long-term antiretroviral therapy in people with HIV. The CDR3 contains 17 residues. Germline V gene sequence: CDR1 MNHNS, CDR2 SASEGT. V gave up 2 bases and J gave up 1 base, with 18 bases separating them. Notes on the study in general: Patients on ART gained diversity, which nonetheless stayed below transplant donor controls. HIV repertoire CDR3 lengths ranged less widely than those of controls.

Researchers report immunoSEQ v3.0 was run at survey level. Assay: immunoSEQ multiplex PCR; the TCRdb copy retains only in-frame clones and omits some. The repertoire has some 28,000 clones, 75% to 85% of them found once; the top ten carry 6% to 8%. On this clone itself: The antigen is undetermined.

This TCR was sampled from a man in his forties with HIV. Sequencing was performed on unsorted PBMCs, taken 0.3 years after starting antiretroviral therapy. This chain joins TRBV6-1 and TRBJ2-7; no firm D call. The CDR3 spells CASSEPEQPWASYEQYF. The CDR3 region has the DNA TGTGCCAGCAGTGAACCAGAACAGCCCTGGGCATCCTACGAGCAGTACTTC.